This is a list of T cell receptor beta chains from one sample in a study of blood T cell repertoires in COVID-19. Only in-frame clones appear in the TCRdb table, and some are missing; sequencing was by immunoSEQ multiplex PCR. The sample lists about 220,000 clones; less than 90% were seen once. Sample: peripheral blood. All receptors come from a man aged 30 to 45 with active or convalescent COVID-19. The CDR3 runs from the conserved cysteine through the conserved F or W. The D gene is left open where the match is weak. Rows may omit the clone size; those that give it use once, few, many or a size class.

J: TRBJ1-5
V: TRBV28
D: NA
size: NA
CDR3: CASSPPGDQPQHF
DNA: TGTGCCAGCAGTCCACCGGGGGATCAGCCCCAGCATTTT

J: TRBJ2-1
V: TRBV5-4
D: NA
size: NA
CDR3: CASSLTGNEQFF
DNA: TGTGCCAGCAGCCTTACAGGAAATGAGCAGTTCTTC

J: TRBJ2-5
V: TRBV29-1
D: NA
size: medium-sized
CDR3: CSVIQGGQYF
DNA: TGCAGCGTAATACAGGGTGGCCAGTACTTC

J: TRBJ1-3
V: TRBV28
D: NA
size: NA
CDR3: CASSFPGSLGNTIYF
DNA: TGTGCCAGCAGCTTCCCGGGGAGCCTGGGAAACACCATATATTTT

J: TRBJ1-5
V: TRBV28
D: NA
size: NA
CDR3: CASSTRGQPQHF
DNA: TGTGCCAGCAGCACGCGAGGTCAGCCCCAGCATTTT

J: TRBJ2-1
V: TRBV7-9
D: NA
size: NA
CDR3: CASSLGLNEQFF
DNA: TGTGCCAGCAGCTTGGGCCTCAATGAGCAGTTCTTC

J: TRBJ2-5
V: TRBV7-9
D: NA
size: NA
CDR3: CASSTDLARTQYF
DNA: TGTGCCAGCAGCACCGACTTGGCGAGGACCCAGTACTTC

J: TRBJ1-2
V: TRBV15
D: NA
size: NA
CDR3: CATSRDPGVNYGYTF
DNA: TGTGCCACCAGCAGGGACCCAGGGGTAAACTATGGCTACACCTTC

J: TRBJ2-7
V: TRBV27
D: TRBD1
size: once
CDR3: CASSLTGTGEAEQYF
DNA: TGTGCCAGCAGTTTAACCGGGACAGGGGAGGCCGAGCAGTACTTC

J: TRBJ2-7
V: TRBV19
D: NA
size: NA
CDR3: CASSPQGKPSYEQYF
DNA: TGTGCCAGTAGTCCGCAGGGAAAACCCTCCTACGAGCAGTACTTC

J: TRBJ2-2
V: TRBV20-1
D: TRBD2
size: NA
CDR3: CSASFGLADTGELFF
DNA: TGCAGTGCTAGTTTTGGACTAGCGGACACCGGGGAGCTGTTTTTT

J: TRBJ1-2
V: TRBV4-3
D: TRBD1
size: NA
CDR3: CASSQETQGALGYTF
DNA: TGCGCCAGCAGCCAAGAGACGCAGGGGGCGTTAGGCTACACCTTC

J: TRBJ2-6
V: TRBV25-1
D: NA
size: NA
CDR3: CASSERRLSSSGANVLTF
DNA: TGTGCCAGCAGTGAAAGGAGACTTTCAAGCTCTGGGGCCAACGTCCTGACTTTC

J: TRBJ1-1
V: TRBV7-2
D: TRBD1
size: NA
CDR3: CASSTGQGYTEAFF
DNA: TGTGCCAGCAGCACAGGACAGGGATATACTGAAGCTTTCTTT

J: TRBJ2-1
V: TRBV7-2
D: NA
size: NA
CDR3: CASSLGGTPSEQFF
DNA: TGTGCCAGCAGCTTAGGAGGGACTCCCAGTGAGCAGTTCTTC

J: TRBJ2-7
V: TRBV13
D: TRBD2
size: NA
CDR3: CASSRTSGGARSYEQYF
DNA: TGTGCCAGCAGCCGGACTAGCGGGGGTGCCCGCTCCTACGAGCAGTACTTC

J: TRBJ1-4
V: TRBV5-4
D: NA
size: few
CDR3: CASSPGPTTNEKLFF
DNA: TGTGCCAGCAGCCCAGGGCCGACAACTAATGAAAAACTGTTTTTT

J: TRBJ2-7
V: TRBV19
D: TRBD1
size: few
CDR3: CASSSGQGAYEQYF
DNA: TGTGCCAGTAGTTCGGGACAGGGCGCCTACGAGCAGTACTTC

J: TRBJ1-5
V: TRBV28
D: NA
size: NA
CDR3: CANSPGGAKGQPQHF
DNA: TGTGCCAACAGCCCCGGGGGGGCGAAGGGTCAGCCCCAGCATTTT

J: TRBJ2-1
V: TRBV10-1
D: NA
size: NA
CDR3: CASSDYRPSDEQFF
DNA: TGCGCCAGCAGTGATTACAGGCCCTCGGATGAGCAGTTCTTC

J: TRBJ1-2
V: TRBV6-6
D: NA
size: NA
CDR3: CASSSRQDLNYGYTF
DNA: TGTGCCAGCAGTTCCCGACAGGACCTTAACTATGGCTACACCTTC

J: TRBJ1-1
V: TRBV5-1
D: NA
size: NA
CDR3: CASSLDRNTEAFF
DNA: TGCGCCAGCAGCTTAGACAGGAACACTGAAGCTTTCTTT

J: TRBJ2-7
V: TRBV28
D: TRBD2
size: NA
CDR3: CASNLEMGGAQRYEQYF
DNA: TGTGCCAGCAATTTAGAAATGGGAGGGGCTCAACGTTACGAGCAGTACTTC

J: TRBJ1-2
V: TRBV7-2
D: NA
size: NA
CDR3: CASSAYQGSGYTF
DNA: TGTGCCAGCAGCGCATACCAGGGGAGTGGCTACACCTTC

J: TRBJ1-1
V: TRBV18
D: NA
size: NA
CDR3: CASSLADTLNTEAFF
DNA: TGTGCCAGCTCACTCGCGGACACCCTGAACACTGAAGCTTTCTTT

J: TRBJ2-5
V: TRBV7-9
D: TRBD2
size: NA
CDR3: CASSFLPGGPIKETQYF
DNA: TGTGCCAGCAGCTTCTTACCGGGGGGGCCAATCAAAGAGACCCAGTACTTC

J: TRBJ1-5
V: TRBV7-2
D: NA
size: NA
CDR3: CASSPMASNQPQHF
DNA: TGTGCCAGCAGCCCGATGGCAAGCAATCAGCCCCAGCATTTT

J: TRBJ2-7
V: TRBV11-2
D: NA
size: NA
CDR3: CASSLVPPAGQPYEQYF
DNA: TGTGCCAGCAGCTTAGTTCCCCCGGCAGGCCAACCCTACGAGCAGTACTTC

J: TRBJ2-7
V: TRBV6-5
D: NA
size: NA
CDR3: CASGANEQYF
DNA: TGTGCGAGTGGGGCCAACGAGCAGTACTTC

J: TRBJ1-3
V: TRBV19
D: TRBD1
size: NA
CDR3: CASSWTGAGNTIYF
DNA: TGTGCCAGTAGTTGGACAGGTGCTGGAAACACCATATATTTT

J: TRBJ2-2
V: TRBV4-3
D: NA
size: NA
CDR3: CASSQSAVGGLLGIGELFF
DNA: TGCGCCAGCAGCCAATCTGCGGTGGGGGGGCTTTTAGGAATTGGGGAGCTGTTTTTT

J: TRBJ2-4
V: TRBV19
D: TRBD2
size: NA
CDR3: CASSWVLAGVRNIQYF
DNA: TGTGCCAGTAGTTGGGTACTAGCGGGAGTTCGGAACATTCAGTACTTC

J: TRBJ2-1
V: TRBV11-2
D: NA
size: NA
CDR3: CASSRERGLTVSYNEQFF
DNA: TGTGCCAGCAGCCGCGAAAGAGGACTCACTGTCTCCTACAATGAGCAGTTCTTC

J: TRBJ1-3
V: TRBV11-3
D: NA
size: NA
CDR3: CASIRSGNTIYF
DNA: TGTGCCAGCATCAGGTCTGGAAACACCATATATTTT

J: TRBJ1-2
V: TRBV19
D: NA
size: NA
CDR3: CASMATPLDYTF
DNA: TGTGCCAGTATGGCGACACCCCTGGACTACACCTTC

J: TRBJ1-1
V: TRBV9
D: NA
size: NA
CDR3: CASSRQANTEAFF
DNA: TGTGCCAGCAGTCGACAGGCGAACACTGAAGCTTTCTTT

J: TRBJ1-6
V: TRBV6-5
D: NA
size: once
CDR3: CASSPNTNLNSPLHF
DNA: TGTGCCAGCAGTCCGAATACGAACTTAAATTCACCCCTCCACTTT

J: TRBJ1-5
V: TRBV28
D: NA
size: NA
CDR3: CASSFSGTRSPQHF
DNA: TGTGCCAGCAGTTTCTCCGGGACAAGGTCGCCCCAGCATTTT

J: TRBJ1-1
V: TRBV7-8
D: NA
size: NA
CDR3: CASSFTIGGRKSEAFF
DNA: TGTGCCAGCAGCTTCACGATAGGAGGGAGGAAATCTGAAGCTTTCTTT

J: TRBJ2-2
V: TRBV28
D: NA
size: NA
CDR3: CASSFSTGELFF
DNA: TGTGCCAGCAGTTTTTCGACCGGGGAGCTGTTTTTT

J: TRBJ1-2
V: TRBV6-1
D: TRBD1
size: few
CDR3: CASSEARGHGYTF
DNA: TGTGCCAGCAGTGAAGCAAGGGGGCATGGCTACACCTTC

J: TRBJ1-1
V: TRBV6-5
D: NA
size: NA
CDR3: CASSGQMNTEAFF
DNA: TGTGCCAGCAGCGGACAGATGAACACTGAAGCTTTCTTT

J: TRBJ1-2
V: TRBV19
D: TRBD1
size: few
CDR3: CASSIGQDTYGYTF
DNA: TGTGCCAGTAGTATCGGACAGGACACCTATGGCTACACCTTC

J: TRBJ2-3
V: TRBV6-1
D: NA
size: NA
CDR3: CASSDWAGLWTQYF
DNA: TGTGCCAGCAGTGATTGGGCAGGGCTATGGACGCAGTATTTT

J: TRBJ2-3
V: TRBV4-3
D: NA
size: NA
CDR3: CASSQDWERRGADTQYF
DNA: TGCGCCAGCAGCCAAGATTGGGAGCGACGCGGGGCAGATACGCAGTATTTT

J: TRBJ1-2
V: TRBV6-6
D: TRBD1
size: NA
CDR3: CASTYSSGQGKQGDYGYTF
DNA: TGTGCCAGCACCTACTCTAGCGGACAGGGGAAACAGGGGGACTATGGCTACACCTTC

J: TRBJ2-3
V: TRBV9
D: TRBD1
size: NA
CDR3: CASSVGPQGASNTQYF
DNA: TGTGCCAGCAGCGTAGGTCCACAGGGGGCTTCAAATACGCAGTATTTT

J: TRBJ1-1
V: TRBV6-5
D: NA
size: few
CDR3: CASSLNTGSTEAFF
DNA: TGTGCCAGCAGCCTAAATACAGGGTCCACTGAAGCTTTCTTT

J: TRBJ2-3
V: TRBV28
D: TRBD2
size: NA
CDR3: CASTAALAGGTDTQYF
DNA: TGTGCCAGCACCGCCGCCCTAGCGGGGGGCACCGATACGCAGTATTTT

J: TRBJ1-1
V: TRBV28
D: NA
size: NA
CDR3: CASSLPGSLKTEAFF
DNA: TGTGCCAGCAGTTTACCTGGCTCGCTGAAGACTGAAGCTTTCTTT

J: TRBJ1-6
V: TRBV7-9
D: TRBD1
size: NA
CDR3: CASGLQGDRSSPLHF
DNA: TGTGCCAGCGGGTTACAGGGGGATCGCAGTTCACCCCTCCACTTT

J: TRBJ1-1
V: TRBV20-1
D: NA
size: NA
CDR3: CSARQGLEAFF
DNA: TGCAGTGCTAGACAGGGGCTTGAAGCTTTCTTT

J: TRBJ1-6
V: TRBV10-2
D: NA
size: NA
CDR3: CASTRTARQGNSPLHF
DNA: TGCGCCAGCACTAGGACAGCCCGCCAGGGGAATTCACCCCTCCACTTT

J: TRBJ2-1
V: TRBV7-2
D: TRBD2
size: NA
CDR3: CASSLSPSGSSGNEQFF
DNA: TGTGCCAGCAGCTTAAGCCCTAGCGGGAGTTCGGGGAATGAGCAGTTCTTC

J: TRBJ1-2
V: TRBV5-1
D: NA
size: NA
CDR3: CASSSGIGGGYTF
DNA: TGCGCCAGCAGCTCCGGTATAGGGGGTGGCTACACCTTC

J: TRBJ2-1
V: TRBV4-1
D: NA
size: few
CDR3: CASSQASGQFF
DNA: TGCGCCAGCAGCCAAGCCTCGGGACAATTCTTC

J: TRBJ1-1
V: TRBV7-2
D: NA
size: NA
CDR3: CASSLVTGLGTEAFF
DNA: TGTGCCAGCAGCTTAGTAACAGGTCTTGGCACTGAAGCTTTCTTT

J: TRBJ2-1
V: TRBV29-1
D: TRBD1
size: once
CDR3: CSVILLRTGGQDEQFF
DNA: TGCAGCGTGATTTTACTCAGGACAGGGGGCCAAGATGAGCAGTTCTTC

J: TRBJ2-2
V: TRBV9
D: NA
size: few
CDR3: CASSVQGYTGELFF
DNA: TGTGCCAGCAGCGTACAGGGGTACACCGGGGAGCTGTTTTTT